The 11 T cell receptor beta chains in this list originate from one sample, sequenced in a study of blood T cell repertoires in COVID-19 (dated by TCRdb to 2020 to 2021). Receptors were amplified or captured by the immunoSEQ multiplex PCR assay. TCRdb carries this immuneACCESS record with in-frame sequences only. Its versions omit some clonotypes, under half of them owing to an unresolved V gene in the studies checked, with the rest unexplained. In all, the sample holds about 270,000 clones, and about 87% of those were seen once. The ten largest clones represent 4% of the sample. What was sequenced was peripheral blood. The receptors were gathered from a man in his sixties who had recovered from COVID-19.

The rearrangement uses TRBV19 and TRBJ2-1; maybe TRBD1 (5 bases). In germline, CDR1 is LNHDA, CDR2 SQIVND (reference sequence). CDR3 length: 13 residues. The V end lost 4 bases, the J end lost 4 bases, and 8 bases lay between the germline ends. CDR3 protein: CASSTRQYNEQFF. For the CDR3, the DNA is TGTGCCAGTAGTACCAGACAGTACAATGAGCAGTTCTTC.

The chain employs TRBV18 and TRBJ2-3; D possibly corresponds to TRBD1 (6 bases). Germline lookup yields CDR1 KGHSH and CDR2 LQKENI. This CDR3 is 15 amino acids long. Trimming cost V 2 bases and J 1 base, with 10 bases left between them. CDR3 DNA sequence: TGTGCCAGCTCACCAGGACAGCTCGGCACAGATACGCAGTATTTT. Protein sequence: CASSPGQLGTDTQYF.

This clone was observed a handful of times. The rearrangement uses TRBV6-5 and TRBJ1-5; 10 bases fit TRBD1. Germline assignment: CDR1 MNHEY and CDR2 SVGAGI. Losses at the gene ends were 7 bases for V and 6 bases for J; bases not matched to a gene: 6. The CDR3 loop spans 14 amino acids. The CDR3 DNA follows: TGTGCCAGCAACTTTGACAGGGGGCGTCAGCCCCAGCATTTT. It encodes CASNFDRGRQPQHF.

V and J are TRBV9 and TRBJ2-7; a possible D gene is TRBD1 (5 bases). The CDR3 length is 15 residues. Deletions cut 1 base from V and 6 bases from J, with 17 bases between. Germline V gene lookup returns CDR1 SGDLS and CDR2 YYNGEE. This chain's CDR3 is CASSVFAGPDGEQYF. DNA of the CDR3: TGTGCCAGCAGCGTATTTGCAGGGCCGGATGGCGAGCAGTACTTC.

The rearrangement joins TRBV7-3 to TRBJ2-5; the match to TRBD2 covers 13 bases. Germline-derived CDR1 and CDR2 are SGHTA and FQGTGA. This CDR3 is built from 16 residues. V was pared by 5 bases and J by 0 bases, with 3 bases of the junction left unmatched. The CDR3 loop is CASSAGTSGDQETQYF. CDR3 coding DNA: TGTGCCAGCAGCGCAGGGACTAGCGGGGACCAAGAGACCCAGTACTTC.

This clone was seen more than once but under ten times. The J gene is TRBJ2-2, the V gene TRBV7-2; 16 bases agree with TRBD2. The J segment lost 4 bases and the V segment lost 1 base, leaving 3 bases of the junction unmatched. The CDR3 runs 18 residues. The germline CDR1 and CDR2 sequences are SGHTA and FQGNSA. The CDR3, as DNA: TGTGCCAGCAGCTTAGAGGGACTAGCGGGGGGGCTCACCGGGGAGCTGTTTTTT. This sequence encodes CASSLEGLAGGLTGELFF.

This clone came up once. This chain's CDR3 is CASSLGRRNTEAFF. The CDR3 region has the DNA TGTGCCAGCAGCTTGGGACGGAGGAACACTGAAGCTTTCTTT. The chain has TRBV5-6 and TRBJ1-1; D gene uncertain. Germline loops: CDR1 SGHDT, CDR2 YYEEEE. Trimming removed 0 bases from V and 1 base from J, with 7 bases in between. The CDR3 sequence is 14 residues long. The variable domain in full, with the rest retrieved from reference TRBV5-6 and TRBJ1-1, is DAGVTQSPTHLIKTRGQQVTLRCSPKSGHDTVSWYQQALGQGPQFIFQYYEEEERQRGNFPDRFSGHQFPNYSSELNVNALLLGDSALYLCASSLGRRNTEAFFGQGTRLTVV.

This chain links TRBV14 with TRBJ2-1, with 13 nucleotides matching TRBD2. The CDR3 runs to 17 residues. CDR1 is SGHDN and CDR2 is FVKESK in the germline V gene. J gave up 6 bases and V 0 bases, and 5 bases lay outside the gene matches. The CDR3 sequence: CASSQELGLAGINEQFF. DNA of the CDR3: TGTGCCAGCAGCCAAGAACTGGGACTAGCGGGGATCAATGAGCAGTTCTTC.

The chain couples TRBV2 to TRBJ2-1; D call uncertain. From germline, CDR1 is SNHLY and CDR2 FYNNEI. The V end lost 8 bases, the J end lost 0 bases, and 11 bases lay between the germline ends. The CDR3 is 14 amino acids. As DNA, the CDR3 is TGTGCCAGCGGAGCCGACCGCTCCTACAATGAGCAGTTCTTC. This encodes CASGADRSYNEQFF.

The chain links TRBV19 to TRBJ2-1, with TRBD1 matching over 7 bases. The V gene's germline CDR1 is LNHDA and CDR2 SQIVND (reference sequence). V lost 3 bases and J lost 5; bases outside the gene matches: 1. There are 13 residues in the CDR3. The CDR3 is CASSMQGDNEQFF. The CDR3 bases are TGTGCCAGTAGTATGCAGGGGGACAATGAGCAGTTCTTC. Filled out from reference TRBV19 and TRBJ2-1, the complete variable domain reads DGGITQSPKYLFRKEGQNVTLSCEQNLNHDAMYWYRQDPGQGLRLIYYSQIVNDFQKGDIAEGYSVSREKKESFPLTVTSAQKNPTAFYLCASSMQGDNEQFFGPGTRLTVL.

The genes are TRBV6-5 and TRBJ1-1; the D is unclear. The CDR3 has 14 residues. The V gene's germline CDR1 is MNHEY and CDR2 SVGAGI. Trimming left V 0 bases short and J 0 bases short, with 5 bases between. For the CDR3, the DNA is TGTGCCAGCAGTTACTCTGGCCTGAACACTGAAGCTTTCTTT. As protein: CASSYSGLNTEAFF.